The clone carrying this T cell receptor beta chain was seen a handful of times. The data are from a study of cytomegalovirus exposure and HLA in healthy donors. The repertoire was sequenced with immunoSEQ multiplex PCR; TCRdb's copy has only in-frame clones and lacks some. The sample includes around 300,000 clones, 70% to 90% of them seen just once. J gave up 4 bases and V 1 base, and 4 bases lay outside the gene matches. Per germline, CDR1 MGHRA and CDR2 YSYEKL. The CDR3 runs 15 residues. The sequence derives from a man younger than 45 in good health and CMV-seronegative. The gene calls are TRBV4-1 and TRBJ1-5, with 7 positions matching TRBD1. The sequencing input was PBMCs. The DNA for the CDR3 is TGCGCCAGCAGCCAAGCGCCGGGACAGAATCAGCCCCAGCATTTT. This encodes CASSQAPGQNQPQHF.